The TCR beta chain described here comes from a study of human T cells and chemical hapten exposure. In this sample, this clonotype turned up a few times. Its antigen is undetermined. Points from the study as a whole: Controls had significantly fewer large CDR3 similarity clusters than were formed by expanded TCRs.

Time point given: patch test 1, 2 weeks after DPC sensitization. Treatment meaning: therapeutic diphenylcyclopropenone sensitization with weekly scalp DPC. In the source study's methods: A per-sample median of approximately 87,000 TCRs was observed, with counts ranging from roughly 20,000 to 690,600. Using its own MiXCR run on the RACE reads, TCRdb lists one record per CDR3 protein. The V and J calls come from TCRdb's annotation, not from the publication. The repertoire holds some 91,000 distinct CDR3 sequences, with around an eighth as singletons. The sequencing used whole blood, collected in connection with sensitization to the hapten diphenylcyclopropenone (DPC). The sequence was collected from a middle-aged woman with alopecia areata. Some clones in this sample may be carry-over from other donors' samples.

The CDR3 DNA sequence: TGTGCCTGGAACCCGGGACTAGCGGTCTACAATGAGCAGTTCTTC. Protein: CAWNPGLAVYNEQFF. The chain carries TRBV30 and TRBJ2-1; 11 bases are shared with TRBD2. The trim removed 4 bases at V and 3 bases at J, leaving 5 bases unmatched. Germline V gene lookup returns CDR1 GTSNPN and CDR2 SVGIG (reference sequence). This CDR3 is built from 15 residues.